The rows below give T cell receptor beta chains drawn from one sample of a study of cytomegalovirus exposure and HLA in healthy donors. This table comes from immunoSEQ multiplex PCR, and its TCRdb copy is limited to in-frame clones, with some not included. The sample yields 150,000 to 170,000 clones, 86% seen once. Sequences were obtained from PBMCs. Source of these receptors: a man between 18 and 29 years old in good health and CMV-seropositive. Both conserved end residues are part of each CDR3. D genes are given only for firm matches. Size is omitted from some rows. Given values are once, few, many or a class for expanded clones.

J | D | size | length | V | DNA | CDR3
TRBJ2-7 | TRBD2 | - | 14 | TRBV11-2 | TGTGCCAGCAGCTTAGAGGGGGGGGTTGGCGAGCAGTACTTC | CASSLEGGVGEQYF
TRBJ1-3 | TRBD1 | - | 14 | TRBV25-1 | TGTGCCGGGCTGGACAGGGGGTCTGGAAACACCATATATTTT | CAGLDRGSGNTIYF
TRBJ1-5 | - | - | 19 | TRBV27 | TGTGCCAGCAGTTTATCGAGGAGGTTTGTGCTGGATAGCAATCAGCCCCAGCATTTT | CASSLSRRFVLDSNQPQHF
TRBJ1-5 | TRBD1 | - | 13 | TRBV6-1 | TGTGCCAGCAGTAGCGGACAGGGTCAGCCCCAGCATTTT | CASSSGQGQPQHF
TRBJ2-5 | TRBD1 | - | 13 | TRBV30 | TGTGCCGGACGCGACAGGGCCGAAGAGACCCAGTACTTC | CAGRDRAEETQYF
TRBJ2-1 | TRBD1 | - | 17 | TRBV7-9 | TGTGCCAGCAGCTCGCAATCCCGGGACAGGGTTGACAATGAGCAGTTCTTC | CASSSQSRDRVDNEQFF
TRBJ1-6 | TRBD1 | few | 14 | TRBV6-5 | TGTGCCAGCAGTCAAGACAGGGGAGGTTCACCCCTCCACTTT | CASSQDRGGSPLHF
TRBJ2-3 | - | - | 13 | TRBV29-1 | TGCAGCGTTGAAGGGGGAGGCACAGATACGCAGTATTTT | CSVEGGGTDTQYF
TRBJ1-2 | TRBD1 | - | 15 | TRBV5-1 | TGCGCCAGCAGCTTGAAGCCAGGGGGGACCGGCGGCTACACCTTC | CASSLKPGGTGGYTF
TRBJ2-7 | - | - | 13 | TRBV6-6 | TGTGCCACCCATTTAGGGGGAGTATACGAGCAGTACTTC | CATHLGGVYEQYF
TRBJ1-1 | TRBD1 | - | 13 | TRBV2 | TGTGCCAGCAGGGGACAGGGGAGCCCTGAAGCTTTCTTT | CASRGQGSPEAFF
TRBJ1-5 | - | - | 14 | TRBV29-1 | TGCAGCGTTCCCCGGGGAGCCAGCAATCAGCCCCAGCATTTT | CSVPRGASNQPQHF
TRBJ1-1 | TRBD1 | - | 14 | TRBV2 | TGTGCCAGCCGACAGGGATTCCCTTCAACTGAAGCTTTCTTT | CASRQGFPSTEAFF
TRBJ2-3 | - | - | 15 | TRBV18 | TGTGCCAGCCTTACAGACCAGGGGAGAACAGATACGCAGTATTTT | CASLTDQGRTDTQYF
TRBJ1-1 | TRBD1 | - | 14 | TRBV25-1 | TGTGCCAGCAGTGTACAGGGGGCGAACACTGAAGCTTTCTTT | CASSVQGANTEAFF
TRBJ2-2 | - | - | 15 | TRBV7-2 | TGTGCCAGCAGCGCGCAGGGGCCAGGGGTCGGGGAGCTGTTTTTT | CASSAQGPGVGELFF
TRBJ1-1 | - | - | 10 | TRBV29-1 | TGCAGCGTGGTGGCGGGTGAAGCTTTCTTT | CSVVAGEAFF
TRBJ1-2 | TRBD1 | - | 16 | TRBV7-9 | TGTGCCAGCAGCCCGTTGGACAGGGTGTATAACTATGGCTACACCTTC | CASSPLDRVYNYGYTF
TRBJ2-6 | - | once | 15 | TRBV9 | TGTGCCAGCAGCACAGTAAGCTCTGGGGCCAACGTCCTGACTTTC | CASSTVSSGANVLTF
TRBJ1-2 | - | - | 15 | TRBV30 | TGTGCCTGGGGGGATCAGGGGCAGGCGGAGTATGGCTACACCTTC | CAWGDQGQAEYGYTF
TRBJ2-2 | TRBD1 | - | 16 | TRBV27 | TGTGCCAGCAGTTACCGGACAGGGGGCAGAACCGGGGAGCTGTTTTTT | CASSYRTGGRTGELFF
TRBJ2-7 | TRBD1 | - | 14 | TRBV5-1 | TGCGCCAGCAGGTCCGAGGCAGGGGGCTACGAGCAGTACTTC | CASRSEAGGYEQYF
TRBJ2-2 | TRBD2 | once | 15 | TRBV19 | TGTGCCTCTCACCTAGCGGGGGGGTACACCGGGGAGCTGTTTTTT | CASHLAGGYTGELFF
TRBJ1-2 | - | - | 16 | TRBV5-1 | TGCGCCAGCAGCCCGCAGGGCGACTGGGCTAACTATGGCTACACCTTC | CASSPQGDWANYGYTF
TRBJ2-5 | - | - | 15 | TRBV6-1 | TGTGCCAGCAGTACACCCCCGGGACTGACAGAGACCCAGTACTTC | CASSTPPGLTETQYF
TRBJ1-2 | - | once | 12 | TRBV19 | TGTGCCAGTAGTCTTCGGGACTATGGCTACACCTTC | CASSLRDYGYTF
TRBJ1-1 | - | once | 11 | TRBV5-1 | TGCGCCAGCTCCCCCGGGGGTGAAGCTTTCTTT | CASSPGGEAFF
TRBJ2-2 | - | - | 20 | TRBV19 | TGTGCCAGTAGTAAAGCCCTCTGGGGCGGGACGATCGGTGGGGCCGGGGAGCTGTTTTTT | CASSKALWGGTIGGAGELFF